This T cell receptor (beta chain) was sequenced during a study of T-cell reconstitution after alpha-beta-depleted transplantation in children. A library of TCRbeta sequences, prepared with unique molecular identifiers, was generated. One entry per CDR3 protein, called by TCRdb with MiXCR from the PCR reads. The sample carries about 600,000 distinct CDR3 sequences, roughly a tenth recorded once. The CDR3 runs 15 residues. The germline V gene has CDR1 SGHAT and CDR2 FQNNGV. V lost 4 bases, J lost 1 base, and 11 bases lay in between. The sequence was obtained from a human donor who donated a stem cell graft to a child with acute myeloid leukemia. The genes are TRBV11-2 and TRBJ2-1; perhaps TRBD2 as D (5 bases). Specimen: PBMCs from the stem cell graft donor, collected from the stem cell graft. In DNA, the CDR3 is TGTGCCAGCAGCTGGGGAGCGGAATCCTACAATGAGCAGTTCTTC. Encoded protein: CASSWGAESYNEQFF.